The 15 T cell receptor beta chains reported below all come from one sample, sequenced in a study of T cell responses to AZD1222 COVID-19 vaccine. The repertoire was sequenced with immunoSEQ multiplex PCR; TCRdb's copy has only in-frame clones and lacks some. The profile shows 100,000 to 120,000 clones, around 90% of them singletons. This material consisted of peripheral blood, taken on day 0 of AZD1222 vaccination. The receptors shown here come from an adult in good health.

The J gene is TRBJ1-2, the V gene TRBV2; D unresolved. This CDR3 is 12 amino acids long. V gave up 7 bases and J gave up 4 bases, with 10 bases separating them. Per germline, CDR1 SNHLY and CDR2 FYNNEI. CDR3 amino acids: CASMVRPYGYTF. The CDR3 DNA reads as TGTGCCAGCATGGTTCGCCCCTATGGCTACACCTTC.

This chain connects TRBV27 to TRBJ1-2; 9 bases map to TRBD1. Germline CDR1 and CDR2: MNHEY and SMNVEV (reference sequence). Germline trimming cut 4 bases from V and 4 bases from J; bases unmatched to any gene: 13. The CDR3 has 17 amino acids. The CDR3, as DNA: TGTGCCAGCAGTTACCAACCGGGACAGGGAATTTTCTATGGCTACACCTTC. It specifies CASSYQPGQGIFYGYTF.

The rearrangement links TRBV7-2 to TRBJ1-2, with 9 nucleotides matching TRBD1. V lost 4 bases and J lost 6; bases outside the gene matches: 6. The germline V gene encodes CDR1 SGHTA and CDR2 FQGNSA. The CDR3 runs to 14 residues. The CDR3 sequence is CASSSGTGRNGYTF. In DNA form, the CDR3 reads TGTGCCAGCAGCTCAGGGACAGGGAGAAATGGCTACACCTTC. The whole variable domain, filled in from reference TRBV7-2 and TRBJ1-2, reads GAGVSQSPSNKVTEKGKDVELRCDPISGHTALYWYRQSLGQGLEFLIYFQGNSAPDKSGLPSDRFSAERTGGSVSTLTIQRTQQEDSAVYLCASSSGTGRNGYTFGSGTRLTVV.

The chain couples TRBV2 to TRBJ1-4, with 9 bases fitting TRBD1. The trim removed 8 bases at V and 8 bases at J, leaving 9 bases unmatched. Germline CDR1 and CDR2: SNHLY and FYNNEI. This CDR3 contains 14 residues. CDR3 DNA sequence: TGTGCCAGCGGGTCGGACAGGGGCGGCGAAAAACTGTTTTTT. Its translation is CASGSDRGGEKLFF. The complete variable domain, with remaining parts taken from reference TRBV2 and TRBJ1-4, reads EPEVTQTPSHQVTQMGQEVILRCVPISNHLYFYWYRQILGQKVEFLVSFYNNEISEKSEIFDDQFSVERPDGSNFTLKIRSTKLEDSAMYFCASGSDRGGEKLFFGSGTQLSVL.

The genes are TRBV29-1 and TRBJ2-1, with 10 bases identical to TRBD1. CDR1 and CDR2 (germline): SQVTM, ANQGSEA. The V segment lost 6 bases and the J segment 2 bases; nucleotides outside the gene matches: 4. The CDR3 sequence is 14 residues long. The CDR3 DNA reads TGCAGCGTCGTAGGACAGGGGGCCTACAATGAGCAGTTCTTC. Protein: CSVVGQGAYNEQFF.

This rearrangement joins TRBV28 to TRBJ1-1; no reliable D call. Per the germline V gene, CDR1 is MDHEN and CDR2 is SYDVKM. The CDR3 contains 14 residues. V dropped 3 bases and J dropped 1 base, with 9 bases sitting between them. The CDR3 region is CASSFPGRNTEAFF. For the CDR3, the DNA is TGTGCCAGCAGTTTCCCCGGCCGGAACACTGAAGCTTTCTTT. The complete variable domain, with remaining parts taken from reference TRBV28 and TRBJ1-1, reads DVKVTQSSRYLVKRTGEKVFLECVQDMDHENMFWYRQDPGLGLRLIYFSYDVKMKEKGDIPEGYSVSREKKERFSLILESASTNQTSMYLCASSFPGRNTEAFFGQGTRLTVV.

The CDR3 bases are TGTGCCAGCAGCCACAGGGGAACAAATAATTCACCCCTCCACTTT. It translates to CASSHRGTNNSPLHF. The chain uses TRBV3-1 (or the pseudogene TRBV3-2) and TRBJ1-6, with TRBD1 as a possible D gene (6 bases). The CDR3 contains 15 residues. Trimming cost V 3 bases and J 5 bases, with 11 bases left between them. Germline CDR1 and CDR2: LGHDT and YNNKEL (reference sequence).

The table lists this clone with a count of one. V and J are TRBV21-1 and TRBJ1-4. TRBV21-1 has pseudogene status. The CDR3 extends over 17 amino acids. The CDR3 nucleotides read TGTGCCAGCAGCAAAAAGGTGAGGAGCTATGCCCGGGAAAAACTGTTTTTT. It is translated as CASSKKVRSYAREKLFF.

The chain couples TRBV3-1 (or the pseudogene TRBV3-2) to TRBJ1-2; TRBD1 matches at 7 bases. Germline loops: CDR1 LGHDT, CDR2 YNNKEL (reference sequence). The CDR3 sequence is 13 residues long. Trimming took 5 bases from V and 4 from J; bases not matched to a gene: 4. The CDR3 sequence is CASSERDSYGYTF. The CDR3 coding sequence is TGTGCCAGCAGCGAACGGGACAGCTATGGCTACACCTTC.

This clone came up a few times. The chain has TRBV24-1 and TRBJ2-7; 7 bases line up with TRBD1. CDR1 is KGHDR, CDR2 SFDVKD, per germline. This CDR3 region has 14 residues. Losses at the gene ends were 4 bases for V and 9 bases for J; bases not matched to a gene: 11. CDR3 sequence (DNA): TGTGCCACCAGTGAATCAGGCAGGGGGAACGGGCAGTACTTC. This translates into CATSESGRGNGQYF.

This clone was detected a few times. The chain is built from TRBV28 and TRBJ1-2; perhaps TRBD1 as D (5 bases). This CDR3 comprises 13 residues. CDR1 is MDHEN and CDR2 is SYDVKM in the germline V gene. Deletions cut 3 bases from V and 4 bases from J, with 9 bases between. This CDR3 reads CASSFLRGYGYTF. CDR3 coding DNA: TGTGCCAGCAGTTTTCTAAGGGGCTATGGCTACACCTTC.

The CDR3 region has the DNA TGTGCCAGCAGCTTATTTATGCTCTACGAGCAGTACTTC. Residues: CASSLFMLYEQYF. The chain couples TRBV5-6 to TRBJ2-7, with D uncertain. V was clipped by 2 bases and J by 3 bases, with 9 bases between them. The CDR3 sequence is 13 residues long. Germline V lookup: CDR1 SGHDT, CDR2 YYEEEE.

This rearrangement joins TRBV7-9 to TRBJ1-6; TRBD1 matches 10 bases. The junction had 11 bases not matched to a gene; V was cut back by 1 base and J by 8 bases. Germline CDR1 is SEHNR and CDR2 is FQNEAQ (reference sequence). The CDR3 totals 18 residues. The CDR3 DNA is TGTGCCAGCAGCTTAGATGAAGGGTGGGGGACAGGGGATTCACCCCTCCACTTT. Translation gives CASSLDEGWGTGDSPLHF. Using reference TRBV7-9 and TRBJ1-6 for the parts outside the CDR3, the full variable domain is DTGVSQNPRHKITKRGQNVTFRCDPISEHNRLYWYRQTLGQGPEFLTYFQNEAQLEKSRLLSDRFSAERPKGSFSTLEIQRTEQGDSAMYLCASSLDEGWGTGDSPLHFGNGTRLTVT.

The CDR3 spells CASSLVGTGGYNSPLHF. Here the CDR3 DNA reads TGCGCCAGCAGCTTGGTAGGGACAGGGGGTTATAATTCACCCCTCCACTTT. The chain uses TRBV5-1 and TRBJ1-6, with TRBD1 matching over 11 bases. The CDR3 contains 17 residues. Trimming took 0 bases from V and 4 from J; bases not matched to a gene: 3. The germline CDR1 and CDR2 sequences are SGHRS and YFSETQ.

The chain combines TRBV18 with TRBJ2-3, with 9 positions matching TRBD2. Germline lookup yields CDR1 KGHSH and CDR2 LQKENI. After removal of 6 bases from V and 1 base from J, the junction contained 2 bases not matched to a gene. There are 14 residues in the CDR3. CDR3 residues: CASSASGGTDTQYF. In nucleotides, the CDR3 is TGTGCCAGCTCGGCTAGCGGGGGCACAGATACGCAGTATTTT.